What follows is one T cell receptor beta chain and its context. What it recognizes is unknown. The CDR3 runs to 14 residues. Germline V gene lookup returns CDR1 MNHNY and CDR2 SVGAGI (reference sequence). The ends lost 5 bases at V and 5 bases at J; junction bases unmatched: 7. The PCR used 60 Vbeta and 13 Jbeta primers. Assay used: immunoSEQ multiplex PCR; TCRdb lists only in-frame clones, some missing. Of 200,000 to 250,000 clones listed, 70% to 80% are singletons. This record belongs to a study of cytomegalovirus exposure and HLA in healthy donors. Study background: As an earlier analysis found, about 190 million T cells yielded 90 million to 140 million unique TCR beta sequences.

Points from the study as a whole: The study designated 150 or so TCR beta chains cytomegalovirus-associated. 87-base-pair reads could not separate some V segments, including TRBV6-2 and TRBV6-3.

The specimen sequenced was PBMCs. V usage is TRBV6-6 and J usage is TRBJ2-5; 8 nucleotides match TRBD1. The sequence came from a male donor in good health and CMV-seronegative. CDR3 in DNA: TGTGCCAGCAGTGGGTCAGGGGGCTGGGAGACCCAGTACTTC. Translation gives CASSGSGGWETQYF.